This T cell receptor (beta chain) was profiled in a study of Ad26.COV2.S vaccination and SARS-CoV-2 variants. The sample's treatment: around 19 received Ad26.COV2.S at low or high dose, single or two shots; roughly five received placebo; per-sample allocation not given. Samples were taken on day 63 after the first vaccine or placebo injection. Details on this clone: The antigen remains undetermined.

V was clipped by 3 bases and J by 6 bases, with 18 bases between them. The CDR3 runs 15 residues. Germline CDR1 and CDR2: GTSNPN and SVGIG (reference sequence). Broader study findings: Placebo recipients trailed vaccine recipients in spike-specific TCR breadth. Total T cell responses may have been underestimated by the TCR breadth and depth analyses.

TCRdb's table, derived via immunoSEQ multiplex PCR, lists solely in-frame clones and lacks some. The sample lists about 420,000 clones, 85% to 90% occurring once. The sample consisted of peripheral blood, taken in a trial of Ad26.COV2.S vaccine versus placebo. The rearrangement links TRBV30 to TRBJ1-5; possibly TRBD1 for D (6 bases). The TCR comes from a person between 18 and 60 years old who received the Ad26.COV2.S COVID-19 vaccine or a placebo. The CDR3 coding sequence is TGTGCCTGGAGCTCCTTTGGGGGGGCTAGTCAGCCCCAGCATTTT. Translating gives CAWSSFGGASQPQHF. Drawing the rest from reference TRBV30 and TRBJ1-5, the complete variable domain is SQTIHQWPATLVQPVGSPLSLECTVEGTSNPNLYWYRQAAGRGLQLLFYSVGIGQISSEVPQNLSASRPQDRQFILSSKKLLLSDSGFYLCAWSSFGGASQPQHFGDGTRLSIL.